The text below deals with one T cell receptor beta chain. The antigen this receptor binds is unknown. Nothing much larger sits one base from this clone, and base qualities are not available. Library preparation employed the immunoSEQ multiplex PCR assay. TCRdb retrieved this table from immuneACCESS and kept in-frame rearrangements only. Not all clones are present; in checked studies, unresolved V genes account for under half, and no reason is known for the remainder. The sample contains 150,000 or so clones, roughly 94% of them found a single time. Jointly, the top ten make up approximately 5.7% of the sample. This record comes from a study of control samples from healthy donors and cancer patients (dated by TCRdb to the early 2020s). CDR1 and CDR2 are drawn from the germline V gene (reference sequence): LNHDA, SQIVND. Trimming removed 3 bases from V and 0 bases from J, leaving 5 bases between the germline ends. The CDR3 goes from the cysteine to the phenylalanine over 13 residues. The only DNA kept is the CDR3, 39 bases in frame from the first base.

The sequencing input was blood. The TCR originated in a man aged 35 to 55 in good health. Recombination connected TRBV19 to TRBJ1-1, with a weak D call of TRBD1 (5 bases match). For the CDR3, the sequence is CASSMTVNTEAFF. The DNA sequence follows: TGTGCCAGTAGTATGACAGTGAACACTGAAGCTTTCTTT. Extended through the reference TRBV19 and TRBJ1-1 proteins, this CDR3 yields the full variable domain: DGGITQSPKYLFRKEGQNVTLSCEQNLNHDAMYWYRQDPGQGLRLIYYSQIVNDFQKGDIAEGYSVSREKKESFPLTVTSAQKNPTAFYLCASSMTVNTEAFFGQGTRLTVV.